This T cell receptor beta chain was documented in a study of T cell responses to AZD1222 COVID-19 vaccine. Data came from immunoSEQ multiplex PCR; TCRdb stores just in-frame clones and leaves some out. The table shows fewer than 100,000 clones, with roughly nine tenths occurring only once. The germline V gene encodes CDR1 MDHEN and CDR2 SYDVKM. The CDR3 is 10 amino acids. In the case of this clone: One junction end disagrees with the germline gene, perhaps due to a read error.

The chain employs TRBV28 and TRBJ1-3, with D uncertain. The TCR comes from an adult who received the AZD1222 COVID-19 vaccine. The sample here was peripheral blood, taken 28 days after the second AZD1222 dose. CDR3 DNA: TGTGCCAGCACCAAAAGTCAGCACCAATTT. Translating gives CASTKSQHQF.